This T cell receptor beta chain appears in the sequencing data of a study of T cell responses to AZD1222 COVID-19 vaccine (dated by TCRdb to the early 2020s). Some background on the complete study: AZD1222 recipients with second doses at about 4 weeks or about 12 weeks were pooled, because spike-specific TCR depth and breadth did not differ between schedules. Enrollment into the trials was organized by age into subgroups of 18-55, 56-69 and 70-plus years, and those subgroups contained roughly 150, 30 and 60 TCR-sequenced participants, respectively. TCR sequencing was performed for fewer than 250 trial participants, of whom 200 to 220 were given two doses of AZD1222 and about 25 were given two doses of MenACWY control vaccine. The investigation overall reported the following: Because no day 14 peak-response samples were available, the repertoires could be characterized only after the peak T cell response. Participants were mostly white British, with more females than males. The authors suggested clonal diversity may have been underestimated. The vaccine-associated CD4 TCRs covered the entire spike protein, and the dominant responses fell in regions 160-218 and 743-854. Spike-specific TCR breadth and depth rose significantly after two AZD1222 doses compared with day 0 and with MenACWY recipients. Only five or six AZD1222 recipients were SARS-CoV-2 seropositive at baseline, limiting conclusions about previously exposed vaccinees. Reportedly, close to half of the unique spike-specific TCRs recognized epitopes lying outside the regions that are mutated in the B.1.351 and B.1.1.7 variants. In the small 56-69-year group, the increase in depth fell short of significance, most likely because of low power.

The CDR3 regions of human TCRbeta chains were analyzed by immunosequencing. On the study's bioinformatics: TCRs in the repertoires were compared against a reference library of SARS-CoV-2-specific TCRs that had been generated with the MIRA antigen-specificity platform. Breadth was defined as the fraction of unique TCRs that were SARS-CoV-2-associated. Depth was defined as the fraction of total T cells that were SARS-CoV-2-associated. Each spike-specific TCR was assigned to its reactive spike region and to a CD4 or CD8 class using the MIRA data. Log10-transformed breadth and depth values were compared by one-way ANOVA with Sidak's multiple comparisons tests. As stored in TCRdb, this immuneACCESS dataset retains in-frame rearrangements with V and J assigned. A fraction of the clones does not appear; measured against another copy, unresolved V genes explain less than half of the discrepancy, and the remainder lacks a known reason. V and J calls and clone size are as listed in that table; D and trimming were resolved from the DNA. The sample profile shows roughly 150,000 clones; about 91% of them were found once. Around 2.2% of the sample is in the top ten clones.

Notes on this clone: The clone's antigen remains unknown. No clone much larger than this one lies a single base away; base qualities are absent.

Its CDR3 holds 17 amino acids, cysteine through phenylalanine. The only DNA kept is the CDR3, 51 bases in frame from the first base. Taken from the germline V gene (reference sequence), the CDR1 and CDR2 loops are SEHNR and FQNEAQ. V lost 0 bases and J lost 5 bases; the stretch between them is 14 bases long. The intended sense of this specimen's time point label: baseline before first vaccination. Vaccinee samples came from UK trials COV001 and COV002, including a single-blind randomized controlled phase 2/3 trial of AZD1222 (ChAdOx1 nCoV-19) in healthy adults. For TCRbeta chain sequencing, PBMC samples were collected from trial participants at day 0 and at day 28 after the second dose.

Sample: peripheral blood, taken on day 0 of AZD1222 vaccination. This TCR derives from an adult in good health. Recombination linked TRBV7-9 to TRBJ1-6; TRBD1 is a possible D gene, resting on 5 matching bases. The bases are TGTGCCAGCAGCTTAGCGCTATCCCGGGGGAATAATTCACCCCTCCACTTT. Translated, it reads CASSLALSRGNNSPLHF.